The 20 T cell receptor beta chains below all came from one sample that was sequenced in a study of PD-1 blockade in classical Hodgkin lymphoma. Profiled with immunoSEQ multiplex PCR; TCRdb holds only in-frame clones, not every one. The data hold about 100,000 clones, with around nine tenths observed a single time. Patients all relapsed after autologous stem cell transplantation, and there was variation in brentuximab vedotin exposure. Sequencing was performed on peripheral blood mononuclear cells (PBMCs), taken before the second cycle of nivolumab. Every receptor here comes from a human donor with classical Hodgkin lymphoma.

J is TRBJ2-1 and V is TRBV11-2; D is uncertain. Germline-derived CDR1 and CDR2 are SGHAT and FQNNGV. The CDR3 contains 16 residues. The V end was cut by 0 bases, the J end by 6 bases, with 15 bases between. The CDR3 protein is CASSLDHIAEVNEQFF. The CDR3 nucleotides are TGTGCCAGCAGCTTAGATCACATAGCCGAGGTCAATGAGCAGTTCTTC.

The rearrangement uses TRBV18 and TRBJ2-1; TRBD2 matches at 9 bases. The germline gives CDR1 KGHSH, CDR2 LQKENI. This CDR3 is built from 15 residues. V lost 2 bases, J lost 4 bases, and 3 bases stayed unmatched. CDR3 DNA sequence: TGTGCCAGCTCACCAGAAGCGGGGGGTTACAATGAGCAGTTCTTC. Translated, it gives CASSPEAGGYNEQFF.

This clone came up once. This sequence joins TRBV19 and TRBJ1-4, with D possibly TRBD1 on 5 matching bases. The CDR3 is made up of 13 amino acids. With 5 bases removed from V and 7 bases from J, the gap between germline ends came to 11 bases. CDR1 and CDR2 (germline): LNHDA, SQIVND (reference sequence). DNA of the CDR3: TGTGCCAGTAGTGAGGGGTGGGGTGAAAAACTGTTTTTT. It specifies CASSEGWGEKLFF. The variable domain in full, completed from reference TRBV19 and TRBJ1-4, reads DGGITQSPKYLFRKEGQNVTLSCEQNLNHDAMYWYRQDPGQGLRLIYYSQIVNDFQKGDIAEGYSVSREKKESFPLTVTSAQKNPTAFYLCASSEGWGEKLFFGSGTQLSVL.

V and J are TRBV18 and TRBJ1-2, with D tentatively TRBD1 (5 bases). V lost 3 bases and J 6 bases, leaving 14 bases between the germline ends. The germline V gene has CDR1 KGHSH and CDR2 LQKENI. This CDR3 spans 14 amino acids. The CDR3 reads CASSPREGVNGYTF. CDR3 nucleotide sequence: TGTGCCAGCTCACCCCGGGAAGGGGTGAATGGCTACACCTTC.

The chain employs TRBV5-1 and TRBJ2-4; TRBD1 matches 8 bases. Germline CDR1 SGHRS, CDR2 YFSETQ. J lost 0 bases, V lost 3 bases, and 26 bases had no gene match. CDR3 length: 23 residues. The CDR3 loop reads CASSSLDRERGPHPQLAKNIQYF. In DNA, the CDR3 is TGCGCCAGCAGCTCGCTGGACAGGGAGCGAGGTCCGCACCCTCAACTAGCCAAAAACATTCAGTACTTC.

The V and J genes are TRBV6-4 and TRBJ2-1; 8 bases are a match to TRBD2. The CDR3 runs to 15 residues. V trimming: 8 bases; J trimming: 4 bases; junction bases outside the gene matches: 10. Germline-derived CDR1 and CDR2 are MRHNA and SNTAGT. CDR3 protein: CASPPLAGRYNEQFF. CDR3 DNA: TGTGCCAGCCCACCTTTAGCGGGGAGATACAATGAGCAGTTCTTC.

The J gene is TRBJ1-5, the V gene TRBV7-2, with no clear D. V was clipped by 6 bases and J by 0 bases, with 21 bases between them. This CDR3 region has 18 residues. CDR1 and CDR2 (germline): SGHTA, FQGNSA. The CDR3 sequence: CASRTITCWAYSNQPQHF. CDR3 sequence (DNA): TGTGCCAGCAGAACCATAACTTGTTGGGCATATAGCAATCAGCCCCAGCATTTT.

This rearrangement joins TRBV15 to TRBJ2-1; D not resolved. CDR3 length equals 14 residues. Trimming left V 1 base short and J 5 bases short, with 9 bases between. Germline assignment: CDR1 LNHNV and CDR2 YYDKDF (reference sequence). The CDR3 nucleotides are TGTGCCACCAGCAGAGGGCCCCCAAACAATGAGCAGTTCTTC. Translation gives CATSRGPPNNEQFF.

The chain links TRBV27 to TRBJ2-3; the match to TRBD2 covers 10 bases. J gave up 0 bases and V 6 bases, and 3 bases lay outside the gene matches. CDR1 MNHEY and CDR2 SMNVEV come from the germline V gene (reference sequence). This CDR3 spans 15 amino acids. The CDR3 DNA reads TGTGCCAGCAGCCTAGCGGGGGTAAGCACAGATACGCAGTATTTT. This codes for CASSLAGVSTDTQYF.

This clone was counted once. The chain has TRBV18 and TRBJ1-6; 8 bases are a match to TRBD1. The CDR3 length is 15 residues. Germline V gives CDR1 KGHSH, CDR2 LQKENI. V was clipped by 6 bases and J by 11 bases; unmatched bases: 12. The CDR3 spells CASSPQGAFETPLHF. As DNA, the CDR3 is TGTGCCAGCTCGCCTCAGGGGGCTTTCGAAACACCCCTCCACTTT.

This clone was observed once. The chain recombines TRBV25-1 with TRBJ2-5; 12 positions agree with TRBD2. There are 15 residues in the CDR3. Germline CDR1 MGHDK, CDR2 SYGVNS. J lost 5 bases, V lost 4 bases, and 5 bases had no gene match. The CDR3 nucleotides read TGTGCCAGCAGTGCTCTAGCGGGGGGGATCGAGACCCAGTACTTC. Protein: CASSALAGGIETQYF.

The chain uses TRBV6-5 and TRBJ2-7; D remains ambiguous. Germline CDR1 is MNHEY and CDR2 is SVGAGI. The V gene lost 5 bases and the J gene lost 3 bases, with 14 bases spanning the gap. The CDR3 contains 14 residues. The CDR3 here is CASSRLGRSYEQYF. CDR3 coding DNA: TGTGCCAGCAGTCGCCTTGGTCGGAGCTACGAGCAGTACTTC.

This clone was seen a few times. This chain's CDR3 is CASSPRQGHYGYTF. The CDR3 coding sequence is TGTGCCAGCAGCCCGCGACAGGGGCACTATGGCTACACCTTC. The gene calls are TRBV7-2 and TRBJ1-2, with TRBD1 matching 8 bases. Germline CDR1 SGHTA, CDR2 FQGNSA. Trimming cost V 5 bases and J 3 bases; bases outside gene matches: 5. The CDR3 is 14 amino acids.

The V gene is TRBV6-5, the J gene TRBJ1-5; tentatively, D is TRBD1 (6 bases). The germline CDR1 and CDR2 sequences are MNHEY and SVGAGI. The V and J ends lost 0 bases and 7 bases respectively, with 10 bases between them. The CDR3 length is 14 residues. In DNA, the CDR3 is TGTGCCAGCAGTTACTCAACAGGGAGACAGCCCCAGCATTTT. This encodes CASSYSTGRQPQHF.

V is TRBV6-6 and J is TRBJ2-2, with 11 bases aligning to TRBD1. The CDR3 spans 16 residues. The germline CDR1 and CDR2 sequences are MNHNY and SVGAGI (reference sequence). The J segment lost 4 bases and the V segment lost 6 bases, leaving 7 bases of the junction unmatched. CDR3 DNA: TGTGCCAGCAGAAATTCCGGGACAGGGGGCACCGGGGAGCTGTTTTTT. This translates into CASRNSGTGGTGELFF.

The chain couples TRBV9 to TRBJ2-3; 12 nucleotides match TRBD2. CDR1 is SGDLS, CDR2 YYNGEE, per germline. Unmatched junction bases numbered 4, after V lost 3 bases and J lost 2 bases. This CDR3 has 16 residues. This CDR3 is CASSGGLAGNTDTQYF. CDR3 DNA sequence: TGTGCCAGCAGCGGAGGACTAGCGGGGAACACAGATACGCAGTATTTT. Full variable domain (rest looked up from reference TRBV9 and TRBJ2-3): DSGVTQTPKHLITATGQRVTLRCSPRSGDLSVYWYQQSLDQGLQFLIQYYNGEERAKGNILERFSAQQFPDLHSELNLSSLELGDSALYFCASSGGLAGNTDTQYFGPGTRLTVL.

The chain has TRBV28 and TRBJ2-3; 15 bases align to TRBD2. The length of the CDR3 is 17 residues. CDR1 is MDHEN and CDR2 is SYDVKM in the germline V gene. Trimming cost V 4 bases and J 10 bases; bases outside gene matches: 12. The CDR3 sequence: CASSYGKGLAGGRPQYF. The CDR3 nucleotides are TGTGCCAGCAGTTACGGAAAGGGACTAGCGGGGGGTCGACCGCAGTATTTT.

This clone was counted a single time. The chain has TRBV28 and TRBJ2-5; no firm D call. The CDR3 has 15 residues. The V gene lost 3 bases and the J gene lost 4 bases, with 15 bases spanning the gap. CDR1 is MDHEN and CDR2 is SYDVKM in the germline V gene. The CDR3: CASSFGLLGRETQYF. The CDR3 region has the DNA TGTGCCAGCAGTTTTGGCCTGCTAGGTCGAGAGACCCAGTACTTC. The whole variable domain, remainder taken from reference TRBV28 and TRBJ2-5, is DVKVTQSSRYLVKRTGEKVFLECVQDMDHENMFWYRQDPGLGLRLIYFSYDVKMKEKGDIPEGYSVSREKKERFSLILESASTNQTSMYLCASSFGLLGRETQYFGPGTRLLVL.

The chain links TRBV4-1 to TRBJ2-7; the D is unclear. V was trimmed by 0 bases and J by 5 bases, leaving 20 bases between them. The CDR3 contains 17 residues. CDR1 and CDR2 from the germline V gene are MGHRA and YSYEKL. CDR3 loop: CASSQEGRRPPVDEQYF. CDR3 DNA: TGCGCCAGCAGCCAAGAGGGCCGCCGGCCACCCGTGGACGAGCAGTACTTC.

The chain links TRBV19 to TRBJ2-2, with TRBD1 as a possible D gene (5 bases). This CDR3 has 13 residues. V lost 10 bases and J lost 7, with 16 bases in between. CDR1 and CDR2 from the germline V gene are LNHDA and SQIVND (reference sequence). The CDR3 region has the DNA TGTGCCACGTCCCCGGCAGGGCTCGGGGAGCTGTTTTTT. Translating gives CATSPAGLGELFF.